This T cell receptor (beta chain) is from a study of beta chain features in type 1 diabetes. General study findings and limits: TCRB CDR3 length was moderately but significantly reduced in all four CD4+ subsets of Type 1 diabetes patients.

The CDR3 runs 11 residues. The V gene's germline CDR1 is MNHEY and CDR2 SVGAGI. On this clone itself: No antigen is known for it. At one of its ends the junction is not consistent with the germline gene, which may arise from a read error.

Sequenced material consisted of expressed TCRB transcripts (all of the isolated RNA was reverse transcribed). The protocol was immunoSEQ multiplex PCR, while the TCRdb copy is restricted to in-frame clones and leaves out a portion. The sample records roughly 28,000 clones, 45% to 65% being singletons. The authors sorted CD4+ naive, central memory, regulatory and stem cell-like memory cells via CD45RO/CCR7/CD25/CD127/CD95/CD27. The source of this sequence is a woman between 18 and 29 years old with type 1 diabetes. The chain links TRBV6-5 to TRBJ1-4; D is undetermined. The specimen was Tregs from blood. CDR3 sequence reads: CASRANKKLFF. The CDR3 nucleotides are TGTGCCAGCAGAGCTAATAAAAAACTGTTTTTT.